What follows are 14 T cell receptor beta chains derived from one specimen sequenced in a study of OX40 agonist ivuxolimab in advanced cancers. Clones were sequenced by immunoSEQ multiplex PCR, and TCRdb holds only the in-frame ones, with some missing. The sample contains 60,000 or so clones, around 90% of which appear only once. Sample: CD4+ or CD8+ T cells sorted from blood, taken in a trial of the OX40 agonist ivuxolimab. The receptors shown here come from an adult with an advanced solid tumor such as melanoma, head and neck, liver or kidney cancer.

The rearrangement joins TRBV30 to TRBJ2-5; weak D call: TRBD2 (7 bases). V was trimmed by 0 bases and J by 4 bases, leaving 12 bases between them. There are 14 residues in the CDR3. Germline V lookup: CDR1 GTSNPN, CDR2 SVGIG (reference sequence). The CDR3 is CAWSVTGRGETQYF. DNA for the CDR3: TGTGCCTGGAGTGTCACAGGGAGGGGAGAGACCCAGTACTTC. Full variable domain (remainder filled in from reference TRBV30 and TRBJ2-5): SQTIHQWPATLVQPVGSPLSLECTVEGTSNPNLYWYRQAAGRGLQLLFYSVGIGQISSEVPQNLSASRPQDRQFILSSKKLLLSDSGFYLCAWSVTGRGETQYFGPGTRLLVL.

The chain carries TRBV10-3 and TRBJ2-1; TRBD2 agrees at 8 bases. The V gene end was trimmed by 10 bases and the J gene end by 10 bases; junction bases not matched to a gene: 18. Germline loops: CDR1 ENHRY, CDR2 SYGVKD. The CDR3 is 15 amino acids. CDR3 sequence (DNA): TGTGCCACCCTGCCCGGGCGGGGGGCCACGGGAGAGCAGTTCTTC. It specifies CATLPGRGATGEQFF.

The rearrangement uses TRBV19 and TRBJ2-2; no clear D. V was clipped by 7 bases and J by 6 bases, with 12 bases between them. This CDR3 spans 13 amino acids. Germline V lookup: CDR1 LNHDA, CDR2 SQIVND (reference sequence). The CDR3 DNA follows: TGTGCCAGTACCTCGGCCCTCCCCGGGGAGCTGTTTTTT. This codes for CASTSALPGELFF.

The chain joins TRBV27 to TRBJ1-1, with D tentatively TRBD1 (6 bases). This CDR3 is built from 13 residues. V was clipped by 5 bases and J by 3 bases, with 10 bases between them. Germline V gene sequence: CDR1 MNHEY, CDR2 SMNVEV (reference sequence). The CDR3 coding sequence is TGTGCCAGCAGTAGACAGGCGTACACTGAAGCTTTCTTT. As protein: CASSRQAYTEAFF.

Regarding this clone: At one end, the junction sequence differs from germline, possibly due to a read error. The CDR3 reads CASSWDGGRVSEQYF. The CDR3 bases are TGTGCCAGCAGCTGGGATGGCGGCAGGGTAAGCGAGCAGTACTTC. V and J are TRBV5-3 and TRBJ2-7; D is possibly TRBD1 (5 bases). TRBV5-3 is recorded as an ORF, its role being uncertain. The length of the CDR3 is 15 residues.

The V call is TRBV29-1, the J call TRBJ2-3, with D unclear. The germline V and J ends were trimmed by 3 bases and 6 bases, with 10 bases remaining between them. This CDR3 is built from 12 residues. Germline V gene lookup returns CDR1 SQVTM and CDR2 ANQGSEA. The CDR3 nucleotides are TGCAGCGTTGACATCAGTAGGGATACGCAGTATTTT. Translated, it gives CSVDISRDTQYF.

This clone occurred once. The chain is built from TRBV23-1 and TRBJ2-7; D is ambiguous. TRBV23-1 is an ORF, and what it does is uncertain. V was cut by 6 bases and J by 2 bases, with 14 bases left in between. The CDR3 totals 14 residues. The CDR3 nucleotides are TGCGCCAGCAGCCATAGGCAACGGGCCTACGAGCAGTACTTC. This sequence encodes CASSHRQRAYEQYF.

The V gene is TRBV5-1, the J gene TRBJ2-3; maybe TRBD1 (5 bases). Germline values: CDR1 SGHRS, CDR2 YFSETQ. This CDR3 spans 15 amino acids. V dropped 2 bases and J dropped 5 bases, with 15 bases sitting between them. The CDR3 DNA is TGCGCCAGCAGCTTAGCAGGGAATTCAGTAGATACGCAGTATTTT. This translates into CASSLAGNSVDTQYF.

About this clone: An end of the junction differs from the germline gene, which may be a read error. This rearrangement joins TRBV5-1 to TRBJ1-1; no clear D gene. Looked up from germline, CDR1 is SGHRS and CDR2 is YFSETQ. The length of the CDR3 is 12 residues. Written as DNA, the CDR3 is TGCGCCAGCAGCTTGAACGGGAAAAGCGGGATCTTT. It translates to CASSLNGKSGIF.

The rearrangement joins TRBV6-5 to TRBJ2-5; D possibly corresponds to TRBD2 (5 bases). Germline V lookup: CDR1 MNHEY, CDR2 SVGAGI. V lost 5 bases, J lost 2 bases, and 12 bases lay in between. CDR3 length equals 14 residues. DNA of the CDR3: TGTGCCAGCAGTCGGGTTCGAGGGCAAGAGACCCAGTACTTC. Amino acid sequence: CASSRVRGQETQYF.

V gene TRBV5-1 combines with J gene TRBJ1-1; TRBD1 is a possible D gene (6 bases). This CDR3 has 13 amino acids. Germline-derived CDR1 and CDR2 are SGHRS and YFSETQ. The V end lost 10 bases, the J end lost 4 bases, and 17 bases lay between the germline ends. CDR3 in DNA: TGCGCCTGCCGGGACACCTCGGGCACTGAAGCTTTCTTT. Translating gives CACRDTSGTEAFF.

The chain couples TRBV28 to TRBJ1-5; no clear D. The V gene's germline CDR1 is MDHEN and CDR2 SYDVKM. CDR3 length equals 14 residues. V gave up 5 bases and J gave up 0 bases, with 8 bases separating them. CDR3 in DNA: TGTGCCAGCAGTCTAGTAGATAGCAATCAGCCCCAGCATTTT. Its translation: CASSLVDSNQPQHF.

This rearrangement joins TRBV7-6 to TRBJ2-3; 8 bases are shared with TRBD1. The V gene end was trimmed by 2 bases and the J gene end by 5 bases; junction bases not matched to a gene: 9. This CDR3 contains 16 residues. Germline CDR1 reads SGHVS; CDR2 reads FNYEAQ. CDR3 protein: CASSLISGGSGDTQYF. Here the CDR3 DNA reads TGTGCCAGCAGCTTAATATCAGGGGGCAGTGGAGATACGCAGTATTTT.

CDR3 in DNA: TGTGCCAGCGGGGGTGGCTACGAGCAGTACTTC. This encodes CASGGGYEQYF. The chain combines TRBV6-1 with TRBJ2-7, with D perhaps matching TRBD1 or TRBD2 (5 bases each). This CDR3 contains 11 residues. Germline V gene lookup returns CDR1 MNHNS and CDR2 SASEGT. V was clipped by 8 bases and J by 3 bases, with 8 bases between them.